A selection of T cell receptor beta chains follows, all from one sample in a study of breast tumors, draining lymph nodes, adjacent tissues. TCRdb re-called the multiplex PCR reads through MiXCR, storing one row per CDR3 protein. The repertoire holds 150,000 to 200,000 distinct CDR3 sequences, with around a third as singletons. Sequenced: axillary lymph node tissue. These receptors were taken from a female donor with breast cancer. Some clones in this sample may be carry-over from other donors' samples. Each CDR3 is given without its conserved first and last residue.

TRBV11-2,ASSSAGALMAGETQY
TRBV6-2/TRBV6-3,ASSYPDWAQY
TRBV7-9,ASSPRGTALSLTQY
TRBV11-1,ANSYAGTAYEQY
TRBV12-3/TRBV12-4,ASSHKAGTAEAF
TRBV15,ATSRDLGQGGDEQY
TRBV3-1,ASSQLGNNEQF
TRBV6-1,ASSPLLAGGSYEQY
TRBV9,ASSPPPLAGGHSYNEQF
TRBV6-5,ASSYPDRGSPLH
TRBV5-1,AGSFYGTSHNTGELF
TRBV11-2,ASSLMRDSPLH
TRBV20-1,SARGRRTYEQY
TRBV24-1,STSETSKASYNEQF
TRBV3-1,VSSPGQIQETQY
TRBV7-6,ASSPVGRDYTDTQY
TRBV20-1,SARDARAGYGYT
TRBV2,ASRGYRNTEAF
TRBV19,ASSLSRGSGNTIY
TRBV6-5,ASGHTVQDTQY
TRBV10-3,AISERTSGNNEQF
TRBV19,ASSATGPSNSPLH
TRBV5-6,ASSLGDTPKNIQY
TRBV7-8,ASSLDPGPLAETQY
TRBV18,ASSRDISSGNT
TRBV20-1,SALPGGRGATQY
TRBV6-5,ASSKGQVSNYGYT
TRBV20-1,SARGGSHEQF
TRBV15,ATSISPSGTSTDTQY
TRBV12-3/TRBV12-4,ASSFGQGGSKGYT
TRBV20-1,SARGLAGISEQY
TRBV2,ASSIRTGYEQY
TRBV7-3,ASSLSSSYNEQF
TRBV7-9,ASSSWTGGVEKLF
TRBV28,ASSLRRGLPYEQY
TRBV28,ASTVQVVNTEAF
TRBV28,ASRPEWVSNYGYT
TRBV12-3/TRBV12-4,ASSFRRAYEQY
TRBV27,ASNGRAGINQPQH
TRBV7-6,ASSLAFSGQGGQPQH
TRBV20-1,SASGRAQSTQY
TRBV28,ASRTLTRGYSYNEQF
TRBV7-3,ASSLRSPSGIPDTQY
TRBV12-3/TRBV12-4,ASATTENSYNEQF
TRBV11-2,ASSPRGLAGDEQF
TRBV6-5,ASSLGTGSYEQY
TRBV5-6,ASSLSGVADTQY
TRBV5-8,ASSLDLVGSNTGELF
TRBV9,ASSDVGSNSPLH
TRBV2,ASDSSGNTIY
TRBV28,ASSFGTGTADTQY
TRBV2,ASSDGLGYEQY